The next 14 T cell receptor beta chains were all read from a single sample in a study of T cells after yellow fever vaccination. Each CDR3 protein is one row after TCRdb ran MiXCR on the 5' RACE reads. The top ten clones hold roughly 15% of a sample with about 360,000 distinct CDR3 sequences, under 7.5% of them seen once. The sample consisted of PBMCs, taken 5 days after the yellow fever booster vaccination. Source of these receptors: a man between 25 and 39 years old who received the YFV17D yellow fever vaccine.

This clonotype was observed a few times. V is TRBV28 and J is TRBJ2-7; D may be TRBD1 (5 bases). The V end was cut by 2 bases, the J end by 12 bases, with 20 bases between. The CDR3 covers 14 residues. Germline CDR1 and CDR2: MDHEN and SYDVKM. CDR3 DNA: TGTGCCAGCAGTTTACCAGGGCGCGCAAGTTGGCTGTACTTC. As protein: CASSLPGRASWLYF.

This clonotype was seen a few times. The V call is TRBV5-4, the J call TRBJ2-1, with 9 positions matching TRBD1. The CDR3 runs to 15 residues. V trimming: 4 bases; J trimming: 9 bases; junction bases outside the gene matches: 11. The germline V gene has CDR1 SGHNT and CDR2 YYREEE (reference sequence). CDR3 in amino acids: CASSRPWGQGGEQFF. The CDR3 coding sequence is TGTGCCAGCAGCCGACCTTGGGGACAGGGCGGTGAGCAGTTCTTC. The whole variable domain, remainder taken from reference TRBV5-4 and TRBJ2-1, is ETGVTQSPTHLIKTRGQQVTLRCSSQSGHNTVSWYQQALGQGPQFIFQYYREEENGRGNFPPRFSGLQFPNYSSELNVNALELDDSALYLCASSRPWGQGGEQFFGPGTRLTVL.

The chain links TRBV20-1 to TRBJ2-7, with TRBD2 matching 7 bases. Per germline, CDR1 DFQATT and CDR2 SNEGSKA (reference sequence). CDR3 length: 13 amino acids. J gave up 6 bases and V 8 bases, and 13 bases lay outside the gene matches. The CDR3 sequence is CSPNVPGTTEQYF. The CDR3 nucleotides are TGCAGTCCAAACGTGCCAGGGACTACCGAGCAGTACTTC.

This clonotype has a handful of counts. The gene calls are TRBV14 and TRBJ2-3, with 7 bases identical to TRBD2. J gave up 1 base and V 1 base, and 2 bases lay outside the gene matches. Germline CDR1 reads SGHDN; CDR2 reads FVKESK. The CDR3 consists of 15 residues. CDR3 nucleotide sequence: TGTGCCAGCAGCCAAGCGGGAGGTCGCACAGATACGCAGTATTTT. Its protein product is CASSQAGGRTDTQYF. Full variable domain (missing parts from reference TRBV14 and TRBJ2-3): EAGVTQFPSHSVIEKGQTVTLRCDPISGHDNLYWYRRVMGKEIKFLLHFVKESKQDESGMPNNRFLAERTGGTYSTLKVQPAELEDSGVYFCASSQAGGRTDTQYFGPGTRLTVL.

The table lists this clonotype with many counts. This rearrangement joins TRBV20-1 to TRBJ1-2; D might be TRBD1 (5 bases). The CDR3 sequence is 15 residues long. Germline assignment: CDR1 DFQATT and CDR2 SNEGSKA (reference sequence). The V end was cut by 0 bases, the J end by 0 bases, with 11 bases between. The DNA for the CDR3 is TGCAGTGCTAGAGATCAAGGGGCAACTAACTATGGCTACACCTTC. Encoded protein: CSARDQGATNYGYTF.

This clonotype was seen a handful of times. This chain uses TRBV5-1 with TRBJ1-1; D not certain. The V gene's germline CDR1 is SGHRS and CDR2 YFSETQ. The CDR3 is 15 residues long. V was trimmed by 4 bases and J by 0 bases, leaving 13 bases between them. The CDR3, as DNA: TGCGCCAGCAGCGTCGTAAGTGGAATGAACACTGAAGCTTTCTTT. This encodes CASSVVSGMNTEAFF.

The chain links TRBV18 to TRBJ2-5; D uncertain. The CDR3 sequence is 12 residues long. The germline V gene encodes CDR1 KGHSH and CDR2 LQKENI. Between the trimmed V and J ends, which lost 5 bases and 5 bases, there was a span of 9 bases. For the CDR3, the DNA is TGTGCCAGCTCAACTTCGTTGGAGACCCAGTACTTC. This encodes CASSTSLETQYF.

V is TRBV5-1 and J is TRBJ1-2, with D perhaps TRBD1 (5 bases). The V gene's germline CDR1 is SGHRS and CDR2 YFSETQ. Trimming shortened V by 1 base and J by 1 base, and 8 bases separated the two germline ends. The CDR3 sequence is 14 residues long. The CDR3 sequence: CASSLRGGNYGYTF. CDR3 nucleotide sequence: TGCGCCAGCAGCTTGCGGGGCGGTAACTATGGCTACACCTTC.

This clonotype occurred many times. The chain carries TRBV6-1 and TRBJ2-7; 10 bases map to TRBD2. The CDR3 contains 13 residues. V gave up 7 bases and J gave up 9 bases; unmatched junction bases: 9. CDR1 is MNHNS, CDR2 SASEGT, per germline. The CDR3 DNA reads TGTGCCAGCACCCAGCGGGAGGGCCTAGGGCAGTACTTC. It encodes CASTQREGLGQYF.

This clonotype was detected a few times. The chain has TRBV7-9 and TRBJ2-1; no firm D call. Germline V gene lookup returns CDR1 SEHNR and CDR2 FQNEAQ (reference sequence). This CDR3 comprises 13 residues. V shed 10 bases and J shed 0 bases, with 10 bases lying between them. CDR3 in DNA: TGTGCCACCAGAGAGGTCTCCTACAATGAGCAGTTCTTC. This encodes CATREVSYNEQFF.

This clonotype appeared a few times. This chain uses TRBV6-1 with TRBJ1-4, with no clear D. The CDR3 consists of 13 residues. Per germline, CDR1 MNHNS and CDR2 SASEGT. V was shortened by 8 bases and J by 10 bases, with 17 bases between the two germline ends. Here the CDR3 DNA reads TGTGCCAGCGAGGTAGAGGTGGGCGCAAAACTGTTTTTT. It codes for CASEVEVGAKLFF.

The chain employs TRBV20-1 and TRBJ2-3; 7 nucleotides line up with TRBD2. J lost 6 bases, V lost 5 bases, and 5 bases had no gene match. The germline CDR1 and CDR2 sequences are DFQATT and SNEGSKA (reference sequence). The CDR3 runs 12 residues. The CDR3 region is CSAPWTSDTQYF. The CDR3 DNA is TGCAGTGCTCCTTGGACTAGTGATACGCAGTATTTT.

This clonotype has only a few counts. Written as DNA, the CDR3 is TGTGCCAGCAGCTTGGACGGGAGGCCCTACAATGAGCAGTTCTTC. This sequence encodes CASSLDGRPYNEQFF. V and J are TRBV7-2 and TRBJ2-1; TRBD2 aligns across 7 bases. CDR3 size: 15 residues. V gave up 3 bases and J gave up 2 bases; unmatched junction bases: 4. CDR1 and CDR2 (germline): SGHTA, FQGNSA.

This clonotype was picked up a small number of times. V and J are TRBV5-4 and TRBJ1-1; D perhaps matches TRBD1 (5 bases). Per germline, CDR1 SGHNT and CDR2 YYREEE (reference sequence). There are 14 residues in the CDR3. V was cut by 4 bases and J by 1 base, with 11 bases left in between. The CDR3 sequence: CASSRTGPNTEAFF. CDR3 coding DNA: TGTGCCAGCAGCCGAACAGGCCCGAACACTGAAGCTTTCTTT.